The 4 T cell receptor beta chains below were found in one sample sequenced in a study of T cells in Graves' hyperthyroidism and ophthalmopathy. What was amplified from RNA transcripts were TCR beta CDR3 regions. An initial round of RT-PCR targeting the TCR CDR3 relied on the HTBI primer set. TCRdb reanalysed the multiplex PCR reads using MiXCR and keeps one entry per CDR3 protein. The table records 250,000 to 300,000 distinct CDR3 sequences, about 15% of them present only once. The sequenced material came from blood. The receptors were gathered from a woman aged 40 to 50 with Graves' hyperthyroidism that later progressed to Graves' ophthalmopathy.

This clonotype was counted between two and nine times. The CDR3 here is CSARDLGAYSYEQYF. The DNA for the CDR3 is TGCAGTGCTAGAGATTTAGGAGCCTACTCCTACGAGCAGTACTTC. This chain connects TRBV20-1 to TRBJ2-7, with D unclear. This CDR3 contains 15 residues. Trimming removed 0 bases at V and 0 bases at J, with 12 bases between. From germline, CDR1 is DFQATT and CDR2 SNEGSKA (reference sequence).

This chain joins TRBV5-4 and TRBJ2-1, with 9 bases matching TRBD2. Trimming took 4 bases from V and 6 from J; bases not matched to a gene: 5. The CDR3 runs to 14 residues. Germline V gene sequence: CDR1 SGHNT, CDR2 YYREEE (reference sequence). The CDR3 region is CASSLPSGVNEQFF. The CDR3 bases are TGTGCCAGCAGCCTGCCTAGCGGGGTCAATGAGCAGTTCTTC.

This clonotype was picked up many times. This rearrangement joins TRBV20-1 to TRBJ2-1; D gene uncertain. The CDR3 has 17 residues. CDR1 DFQATT and CDR2 SNEGSKA come from the germline V gene (reference sequence). Trimming stripped 5 bases from V and 0 bases from J, with 20 bases between. The CDR3 nucleotides are TGCAGTGCTCCTACCTTAGCACCCCGGAGCTCCTACAATGAGCAGTTCTTC. The encoded protein is CSAPTLAPRSSYNEQFF.

This chain links TRBV7-9 with TRBJ2-1, with 15 nucleotides matching TRBD2. The CDR3 runs to 16 residues. Losses at the gene ends were 5 bases for V and 5 bases for J; bases not matched to a gene: 4. The germline V gene has CDR1 SEHNR and CDR2 FQNEAQ (reference sequence). CDR3 DNA sequence: TGTGCCAGCAGCAGTTGGACTAGCGGGAGGGACAATGAGCAGTTCTTC. Protein product: CASSSWTSGRDNEQFF.